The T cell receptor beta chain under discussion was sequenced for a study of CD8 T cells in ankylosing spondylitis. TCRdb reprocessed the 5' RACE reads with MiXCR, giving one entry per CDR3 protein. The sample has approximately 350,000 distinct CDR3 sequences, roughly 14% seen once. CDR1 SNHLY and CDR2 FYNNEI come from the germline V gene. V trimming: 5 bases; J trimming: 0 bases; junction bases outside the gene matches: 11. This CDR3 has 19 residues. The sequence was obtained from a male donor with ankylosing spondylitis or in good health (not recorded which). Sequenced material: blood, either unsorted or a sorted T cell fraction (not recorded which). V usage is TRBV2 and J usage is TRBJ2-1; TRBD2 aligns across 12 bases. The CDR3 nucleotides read TGTGCCAGCAGTTCCGGACTAGCGGGATCCTTCAGCTCCTACAATGAGCAGTTCTTC. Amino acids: CASSSGLAGSFSSYNEQFF.